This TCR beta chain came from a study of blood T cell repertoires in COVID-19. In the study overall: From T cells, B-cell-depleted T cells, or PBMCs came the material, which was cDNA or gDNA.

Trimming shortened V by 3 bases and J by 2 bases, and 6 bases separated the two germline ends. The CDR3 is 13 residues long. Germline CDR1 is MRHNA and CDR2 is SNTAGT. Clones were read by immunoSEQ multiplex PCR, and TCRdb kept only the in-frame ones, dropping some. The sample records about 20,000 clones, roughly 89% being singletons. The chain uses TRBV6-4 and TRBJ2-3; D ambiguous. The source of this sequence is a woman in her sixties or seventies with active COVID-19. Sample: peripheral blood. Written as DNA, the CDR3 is TGTGCCAGCAGTGAGGTAGCCACAGATACGCAGTATTTT. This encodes CASSEVATDTQYF.